This T cell receptor beta chain was recovered during a study of CD8 T cells in ankylosing spondylitis. In regard to this clonotype: Its antigen is currently unknown.

Study-wide findings and caveats: Clones linked with disease were CD8+ and fairly uncommon in the peripheral blood. Prior literature has documented some motif variants in synovial fluid and blood from reactive arthritis. The study looked at matched synovial fluid samples from ankylosing spondylitis patients. Disease-linked clones were reported to be significantly enriched there. A motif in TCR beta, a set of fewer than ten highly homologous variants, appeared characteristic of ankylosing spondylitis blood.

Preparation of TCR beta libraries was done by quantitative 5'-RACE with molecular barcodes. TCRdb reprocessed the 5' RACE reads via MiXCR and lists one record per CDR3 protein. The data show over 700,000 distinct CDR3 sequences, under 20% seen once. The sequencing input was blood, either unsorted or a sorted T cell fraction (not recorded which). This receptor was taken from a male donor with ankylosing spondylitis.

The CDR3 spells CSASGKETQYF. The CDR3 DNA reads TGCAGTGCGAGCGGGAAAGAGACCCAGTACTTC. This chain links TRBV20-1 with TRBJ2-5; 7 nucleotides align to TRBD2. This CDR3 is built from 11 residues. V lost 6 bases and J lost 3; bases outside the gene matches: 1. From germline, CDR1 is DFQATT and CDR2 SNEGSKA (reference sequence).